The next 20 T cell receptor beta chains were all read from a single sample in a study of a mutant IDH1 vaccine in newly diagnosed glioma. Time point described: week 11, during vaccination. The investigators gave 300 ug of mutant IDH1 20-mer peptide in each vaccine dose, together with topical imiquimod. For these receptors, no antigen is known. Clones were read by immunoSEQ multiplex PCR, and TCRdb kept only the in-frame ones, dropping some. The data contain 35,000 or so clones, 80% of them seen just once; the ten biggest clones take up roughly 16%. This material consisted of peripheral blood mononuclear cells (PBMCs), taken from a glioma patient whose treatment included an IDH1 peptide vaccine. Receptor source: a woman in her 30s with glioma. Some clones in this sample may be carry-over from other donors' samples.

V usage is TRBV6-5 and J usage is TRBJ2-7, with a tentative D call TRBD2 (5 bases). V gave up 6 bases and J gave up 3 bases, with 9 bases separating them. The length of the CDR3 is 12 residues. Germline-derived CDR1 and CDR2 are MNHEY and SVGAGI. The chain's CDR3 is CASSTGIYEQYF. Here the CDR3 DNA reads TGTGCCAGCAGCACCGGGATCTACGAGCAGTACTTC.

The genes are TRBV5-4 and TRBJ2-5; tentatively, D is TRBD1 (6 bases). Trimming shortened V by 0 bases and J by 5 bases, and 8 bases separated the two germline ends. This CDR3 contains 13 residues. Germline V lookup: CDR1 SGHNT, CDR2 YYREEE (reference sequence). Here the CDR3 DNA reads TGTGCCAGCAGCTTGGGGGGGCAGGAGACCCAGTACTTC. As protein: CASSLGGQETQYF.

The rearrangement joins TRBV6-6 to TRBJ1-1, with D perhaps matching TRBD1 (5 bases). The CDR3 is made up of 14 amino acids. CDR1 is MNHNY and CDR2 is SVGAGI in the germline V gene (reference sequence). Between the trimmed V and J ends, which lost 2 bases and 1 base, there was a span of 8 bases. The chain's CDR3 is CASSYGAANTEAFF. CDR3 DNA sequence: TGTGCCAGCAGTTACGGGGCAGCGAACACTGAAGCTTTCTTT.

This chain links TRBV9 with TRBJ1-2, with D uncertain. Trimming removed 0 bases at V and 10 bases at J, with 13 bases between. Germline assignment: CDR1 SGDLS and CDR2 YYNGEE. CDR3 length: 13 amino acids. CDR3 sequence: CASSVGNGRVYTF. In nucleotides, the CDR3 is TGTGCCAGCAGCGTAGGGAACGGAAGGGTCTACACCTTC.

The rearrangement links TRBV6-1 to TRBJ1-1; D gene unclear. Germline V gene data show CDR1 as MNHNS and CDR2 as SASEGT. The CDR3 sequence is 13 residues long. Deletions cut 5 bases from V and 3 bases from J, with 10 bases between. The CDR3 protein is CASSRMRDTEAFF. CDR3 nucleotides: TGTGCCAGCAGTAGAATGAGAGACACTGAAGCTTTCTTT.

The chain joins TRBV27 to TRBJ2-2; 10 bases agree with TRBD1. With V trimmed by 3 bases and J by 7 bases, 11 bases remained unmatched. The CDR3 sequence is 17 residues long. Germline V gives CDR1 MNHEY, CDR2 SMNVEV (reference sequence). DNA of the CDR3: TGTGCCAGCAGTTTGCCCTTCAGGGGACAGGGGATCGGGGAGCTGTTTTTT. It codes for CASSLPFRGQGIGELFF.

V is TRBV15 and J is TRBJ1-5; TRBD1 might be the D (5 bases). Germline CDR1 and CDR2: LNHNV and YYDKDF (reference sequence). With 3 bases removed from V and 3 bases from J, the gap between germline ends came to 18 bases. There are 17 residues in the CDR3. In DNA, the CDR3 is TGTGCCACCAGCAGGACCGATGGGGGATTTTACAATCAGCCCCAGCATTTT. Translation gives CATSRTDGGFYNQPQHF.

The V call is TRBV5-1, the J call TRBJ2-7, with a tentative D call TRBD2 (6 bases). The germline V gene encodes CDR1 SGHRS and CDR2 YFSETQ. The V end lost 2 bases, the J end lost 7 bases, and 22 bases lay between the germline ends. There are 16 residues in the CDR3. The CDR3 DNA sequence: TGCGCCAGCAGCTTTACGGGAGCGGGTAGCTCAGGGGAGCAGTACTTC. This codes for CASSFTGAGSSGEQYF. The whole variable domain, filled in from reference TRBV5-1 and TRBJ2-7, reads KAGVTQTPRYLIKTRGQQVTLSCSPISGHRSVSWYQQTPGQGLQFLFEYFSETQRNKGNFPGRFSGRQFSNSRSEMNVSTLELGDSALYLCASSFTGAGSSGEQYFGPGTRLTVT.

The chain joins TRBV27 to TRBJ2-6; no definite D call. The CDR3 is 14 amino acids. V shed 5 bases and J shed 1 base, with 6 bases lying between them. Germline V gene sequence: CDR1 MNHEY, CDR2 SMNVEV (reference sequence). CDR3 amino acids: CASSLQSGANVLTF. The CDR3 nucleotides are TGTGCCAGCAGTCTTCAGTCTGGGGCCAACGTCCTGACTTTC.

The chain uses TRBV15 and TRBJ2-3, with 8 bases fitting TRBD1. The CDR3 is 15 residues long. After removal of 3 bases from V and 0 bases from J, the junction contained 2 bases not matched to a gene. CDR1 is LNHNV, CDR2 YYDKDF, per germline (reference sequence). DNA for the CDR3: TGTGCCACCAGCAGGTGGACAGGGAGCACAGATACGCAGTATTTT. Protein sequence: CATSRWTGSTDTQYF.

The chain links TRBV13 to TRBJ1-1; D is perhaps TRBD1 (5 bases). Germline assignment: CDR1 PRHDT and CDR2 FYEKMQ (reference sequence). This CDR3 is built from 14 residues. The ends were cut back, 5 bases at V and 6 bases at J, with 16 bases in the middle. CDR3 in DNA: TGTGCCAGCAGCCATCATATGGGAGGGGCTGAAGCTTTCTTT. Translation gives CASSHHMGGAEAFF.

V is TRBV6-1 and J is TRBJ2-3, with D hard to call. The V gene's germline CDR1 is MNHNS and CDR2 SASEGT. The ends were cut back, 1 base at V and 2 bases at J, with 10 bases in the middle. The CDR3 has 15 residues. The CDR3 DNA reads TGTGCCAGCAGTGAAGTTCACTTTTCCACAGATACGCAGTATTTT. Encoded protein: CASSEVHFSTDTQYF.

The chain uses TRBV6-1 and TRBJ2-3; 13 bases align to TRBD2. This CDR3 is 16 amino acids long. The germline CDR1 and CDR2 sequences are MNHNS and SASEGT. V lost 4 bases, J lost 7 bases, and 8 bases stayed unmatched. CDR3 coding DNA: TGTGCCAGCAGTGTAGGGACTAGCGGGATACCGAATACGCAGTATTTT. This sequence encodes CASSVGTSGIPNTQYF.

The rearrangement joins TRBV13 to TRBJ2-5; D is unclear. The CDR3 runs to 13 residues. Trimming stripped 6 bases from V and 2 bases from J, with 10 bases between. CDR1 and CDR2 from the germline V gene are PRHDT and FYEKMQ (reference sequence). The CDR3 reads CASRPRVQETQYF. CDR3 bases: TGTGCCAGCAGGCCTAGGGTACAAGAGACCCAGTACTTC.

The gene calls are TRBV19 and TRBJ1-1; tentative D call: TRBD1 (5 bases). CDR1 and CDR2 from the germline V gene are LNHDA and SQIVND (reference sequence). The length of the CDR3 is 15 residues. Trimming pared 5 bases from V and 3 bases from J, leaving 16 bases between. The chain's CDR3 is CASSPWDPPDTEAFF. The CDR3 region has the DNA TGTGCCAGTAGTCCTTGGGACCCCCCAGACACTGAAGCTTTCTTT.

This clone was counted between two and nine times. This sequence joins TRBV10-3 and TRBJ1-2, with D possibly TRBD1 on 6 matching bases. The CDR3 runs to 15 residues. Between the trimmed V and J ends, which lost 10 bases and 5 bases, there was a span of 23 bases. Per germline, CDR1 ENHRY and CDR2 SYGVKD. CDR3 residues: CATSGHTEGLYGYTF. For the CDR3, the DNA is TGTGCCACCTCGGGACACACGGAGGGTTTGTATGGCTACACCTTC.

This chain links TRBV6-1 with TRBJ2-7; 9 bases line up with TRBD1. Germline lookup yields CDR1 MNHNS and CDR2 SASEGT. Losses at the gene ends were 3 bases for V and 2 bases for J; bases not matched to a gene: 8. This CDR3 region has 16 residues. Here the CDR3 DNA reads TGTGCCAGCAGTGATCCGGGACAGGGAATCCCCTACGAGCAGTACTTC. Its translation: CASSDPGQGIPYEQYF.

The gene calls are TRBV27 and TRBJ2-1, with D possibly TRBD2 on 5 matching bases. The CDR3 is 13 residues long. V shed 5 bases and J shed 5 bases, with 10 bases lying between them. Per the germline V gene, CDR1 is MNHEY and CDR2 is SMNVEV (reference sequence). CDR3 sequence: CASSKLGNNEQFF. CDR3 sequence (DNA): TGTGCCAGCAGTAAACTAGGGAACAATGAGCAGTTCTTC.

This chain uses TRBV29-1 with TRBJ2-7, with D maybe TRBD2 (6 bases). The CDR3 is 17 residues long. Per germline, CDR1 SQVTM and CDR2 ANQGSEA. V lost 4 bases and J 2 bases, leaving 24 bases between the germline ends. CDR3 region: CSVAFPGVAFNAYEQYF. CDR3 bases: TGCAGCGTTGCTTTTCCGGGAGTGGCTTTTAACGCCTACGAGCAGTACTTC.

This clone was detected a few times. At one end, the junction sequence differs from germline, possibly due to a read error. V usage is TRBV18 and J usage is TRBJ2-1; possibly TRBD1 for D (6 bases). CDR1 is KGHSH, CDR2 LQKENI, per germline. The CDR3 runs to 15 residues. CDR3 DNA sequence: TGTGCCAGCTCACCTGAACAGGGATCCTCCAATGAGCAGTTCTTC. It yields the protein CASSPEQGSSNEQFF. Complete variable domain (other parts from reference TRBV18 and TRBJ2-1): NAGVMQNPRHLVRRRGQEARLRCSPMKGHSHVYWYRQLPEEGLKFMVYLQKENIIDESGMPKERFSAEFPKEGPSILRIQQVVRGDSAAYFCASSPEQGSSNEQFFGPGTRLTVL.